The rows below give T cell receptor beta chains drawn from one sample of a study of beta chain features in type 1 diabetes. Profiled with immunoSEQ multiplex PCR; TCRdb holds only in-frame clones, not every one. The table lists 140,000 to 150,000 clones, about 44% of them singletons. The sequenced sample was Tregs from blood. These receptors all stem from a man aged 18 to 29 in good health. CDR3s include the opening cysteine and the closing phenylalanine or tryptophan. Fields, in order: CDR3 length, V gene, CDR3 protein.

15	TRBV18	CASSPTGLTDYGYTF
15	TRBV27	CASSFLRVVRTEAFF
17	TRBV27	CASPREKREGPTDEQFF
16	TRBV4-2	CASSQDRGSAYNEQFF
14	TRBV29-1	CSVERDRTYYGYTF
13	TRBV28	CASTSGSTDTQYF
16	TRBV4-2	CASSPRTGGFMGELFF
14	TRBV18	CASSPQTENYGYTF
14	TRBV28	CASSLAGSTDTQYF
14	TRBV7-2	CASSPYRSGAEAFF
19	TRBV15	CATSIRELVGQGSNRPQHF
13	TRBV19	CASSIDRGETQYF
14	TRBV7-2	CASSSDRVSYEQYF
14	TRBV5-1	CASSLTVGANVLTF
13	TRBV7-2	CASSLTALDIQYF
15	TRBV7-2	CASSFSSGGSYEQYF
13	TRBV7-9	CASSLAPGRGAFF
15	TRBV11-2	CASSGTSGRGNEQFF
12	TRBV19	CASSVSGQPQHF
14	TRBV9	CASSVVHREDEQFF
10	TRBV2	CASSIYEQYF
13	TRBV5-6	CASTNWNTGELFF
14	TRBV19	CASSVDRVRTEAFF
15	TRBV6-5	CASRRTGHSNYGYTF
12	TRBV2	CASRAGNQPQHF
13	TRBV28	CASSSTGEYGYTF